The present TCR beta chain was sequenced within a study of blood T cells in healthy people across ages. This clonotype was observed a handful of times. The V end lost 4 bases, the J end lost 6 bases, and 14 bases lay between the germline ends. CDR1 is SGHRS and CDR2 is YFSETQ in the germline V gene. This CDR3 has 14 amino acids. A J-beta primer mix and a sample-barcoded 5' primer were used in a second PCR of roughly 7 to 12 cycles. From the 5' RACE reads, TCRdb called clonotypes with MiXCR, one entry per CDR3 protein. The sample shows 1.5 million or so distinct CDR3 sequences, approximately 39% of them seen only once. The sample, approximately 11 milliliters of peripheral blood, was drawn from each donor.

The genes are TRBV5-1 and TRBJ2-1, with D unresolved. Sequencing used blood. The sequence was obtained from a young woman in good health. The CDR3 nucleotides read TGCGCCAGCAGCGGTACAGCTGTACGCAATGAGCAGTTCTTC. Translating it yields CASSGTAVRNEQFF.